These 5 T cell receptor beta chains originate from one sample sequenced in a study of cytomegalovirus exposure and HLA in healthy donors. PCR amplification relied on 60 Vbeta primers (plus 13 Jbeta primers). Clones were read by immunoSEQ multiplex PCR, and TCRdb kept only the in-frame ones, dropping some. The sample has 190,000 or so clones; under 85% are singletons. Material for sequencing was PBMCs. The receptor set was obtained from a woman in her 50s in good health and CMV-seropositive.

The V call is TRBV4-3, the J call TRBJ1-2; 7 bases agree with TRBD1. Germline V CDR1 and CDR2: LGHNA, YSLEER. V lost 4 bases to trimming and J lost 4 bases; unmatched junction nucleotides: 6. This CDR3 region has 14 residues. The CDR3 spells CASSRRDSIYGYTF. The CDR3 DNA sequence: TGCGCCAGCAGCCGCCGGGACAGCATCTATGGCTACACCTTC.

The chain uses TRBV29-1 and TRBJ2-7; D call uncertain. V was pared by 7 bases and J by 6 bases, with 16 bases between. There are 12 residues in the CDR3. Germline CDR1 and CDR2: SQVTM and ANQGSEA. The CDR3 region has the DNA TGCAGCGCCGCCCACGGTGGAGCCGAGCAGTACTTC. Its protein product is CSAAHGGAEQYF.

This chain connects TRBV7-2 to TRBJ1-6; 9 nucleotides line up with TRBD1. Germline assignment: CDR1 SGHTA and CDR2 FQGNSA. The CDR3 runs to 16 residues. J gave up 10 bases and V 5 bases, and 12 bases lay outside the gene matches. The CDR3 coding sequence is TGTGCCAGCAGCAAACAGGGGGCGATGGGGGGATCACCCCTCCACTTT. Protein: CASSKQGAMGGSPLHF.

The V and J genes are TRBV7-9 and TRBJ1-2, with 7 bases that match TRBD1. CDR3 size: 16 residues. Per germline, CDR1 SEHNR and CDR2 FQNEAQ (reference sequence). V shed 5 bases, J shed 0 bases, and the junction held 9 bases outside the gene matches. The CDR3 reads CASSDPKDRPNYGYTF. The CDR3 DNA sequence: TGTGCCAGCAGCGACCCCAAGGACAGGCCTAACTATGGCTACACCTTC.

J is TRBJ2-7 and V is TRBV6-5; no definite D call. The V end was cut by 0 bases, the J end by 2 bases, with 8 bases between. The CDR3 runs 14 residues. Germline V gene data show CDR1 as MNHEY and CDR2 as SVGAGI. The CDR3: CASSYSWQTYEQYF. For the CDR3, the DNA is TGTGCCAGCAGTTACTCGTGGCAGACCTACGAGCAGTACTTC.